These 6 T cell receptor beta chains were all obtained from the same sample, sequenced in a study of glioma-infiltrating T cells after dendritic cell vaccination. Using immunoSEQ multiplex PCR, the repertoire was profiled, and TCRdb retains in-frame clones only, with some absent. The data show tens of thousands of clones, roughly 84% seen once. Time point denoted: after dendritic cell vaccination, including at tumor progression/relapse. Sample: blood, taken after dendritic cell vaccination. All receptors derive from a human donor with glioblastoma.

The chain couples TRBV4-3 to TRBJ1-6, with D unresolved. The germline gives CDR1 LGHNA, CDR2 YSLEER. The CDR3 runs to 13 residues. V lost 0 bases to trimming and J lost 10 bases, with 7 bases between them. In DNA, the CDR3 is TGCGCCAGCAGCCAAGACGGGTTCTCACCCCTCCACTTT. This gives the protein CASSQDGFSPLHF.

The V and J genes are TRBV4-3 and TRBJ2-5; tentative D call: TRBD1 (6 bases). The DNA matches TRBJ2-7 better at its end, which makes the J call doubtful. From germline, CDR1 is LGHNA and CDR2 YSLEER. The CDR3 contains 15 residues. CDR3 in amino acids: CASSQNTGFGYEQYF. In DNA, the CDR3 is TGCGCCAGCAGCCAAAATACAGGGTTTGGCTACGAGCAGTACTTC.

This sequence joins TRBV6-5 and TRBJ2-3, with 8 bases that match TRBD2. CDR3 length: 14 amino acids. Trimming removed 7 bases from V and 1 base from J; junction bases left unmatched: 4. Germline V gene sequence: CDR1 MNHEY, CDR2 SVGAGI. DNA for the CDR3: TGTGCCAGCATCAAGCGGGGGCGCACAGATACGCAGTATTTT. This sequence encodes CASIKRGRTDTQYF.

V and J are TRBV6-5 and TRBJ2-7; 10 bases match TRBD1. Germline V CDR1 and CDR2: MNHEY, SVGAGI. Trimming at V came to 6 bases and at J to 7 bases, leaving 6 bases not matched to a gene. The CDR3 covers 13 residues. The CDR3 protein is CASRRQGAGEQYF. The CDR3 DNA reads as TGTGCCAGCAGGAGACAGGGGGCGGGTGAGCAGTACTTC.

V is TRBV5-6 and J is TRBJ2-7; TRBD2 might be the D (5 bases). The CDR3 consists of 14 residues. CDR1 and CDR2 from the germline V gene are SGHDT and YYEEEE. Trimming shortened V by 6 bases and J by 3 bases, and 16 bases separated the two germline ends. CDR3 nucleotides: TGTGCCAGCACCCAAATATCCCGGGGCTACGAGCAGTACTTC. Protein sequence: CASTQISRGYEQYF.

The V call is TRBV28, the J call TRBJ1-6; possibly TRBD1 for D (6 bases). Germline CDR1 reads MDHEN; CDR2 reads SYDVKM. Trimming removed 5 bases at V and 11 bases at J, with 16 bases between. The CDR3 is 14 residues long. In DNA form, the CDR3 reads TGTGCCAGCAGTCATAACAGGGATAGTCCACCCCTCCACTTT. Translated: CASSHNRDSPPLHF. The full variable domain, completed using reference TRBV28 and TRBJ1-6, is DVKVTQSSRYLVKRTGEKVFLECVQDMDHENMFWYRQDPGLGLRLIYFSYDVKMKEKGDIPEGYSVSREKKERFSLILESASTNQTSMYLCASSHNRDSPPLHFGNGTRLTVT.